This T cell receptor beta chain was sequenced for a study of OX40 agonist ivuxolimab in advanced cancers. In terms of the full investigation: Ivuxolimab was an agonistic, fully human IgG2 monoclonal antibody directed against OX40 (CD134), a costimulatory receptor. Intravenous ivuxolimab was administered to patients every 2 weeks at six dose levels: 0.01, 0.1, 0.3, 1.5, 3 and 10 mg/kg. Of the approximately 54 dose-escalation patients, hepatocellular carcinoma was present in about 19, melanoma in roughly 15, renal cell carcinoma in 9 and head and neck cancer in 9. In the dose-escalation cohort, roughly four fifths of patients were male, and the mean age was about 55 years, with a range of about 23 to 90. Patients were allowed to have had prior anti-PD-1, anti-PD-L1 or anti-CTLA-4 therapy, and 30% to 40% of the dose-escalation patients had previously received checkpoint inhibitors. Partial responses occurred in three dose-escalation patients, of whom one had hepatocellular carcinoma and two had cutaneous melanoma. The point of sequencing TCRbeta in the periphery was to test whether ivuxolimab changed TCR sequence diversity and drove clonal T-cell expansion. The paper covers the monotherapy dose-escalation part of the phase I ivuxolimab trial, which included N ≈ 50 patients.

Broader findings and caveats from the paper: Low levels of normalized T-cell clonal expansion were also shown by some nonresponding patients. After ivuxolimab, CD8+ T cells had more expanded clones than CD4+ T cells on average. Antigen specificity was not determined for the clonally expanded peripheral T cells. Partial responders in the 0.1-3.0 mg/kg groups had among the lowest normalized peripheral clonal expansion, especially among CD8+ T cells. At doses of 0.1 to 3.0 mg/kg, clonal expansion of both CD4+ and CD8+ blood T cells was observed from baseline to week 6.

Remarks on this clone: Its antigen remains undetermined. No much larger clone exists at a distance of one base, and base qualities are not known.

The trial excluded patients who had a history of autoimmune disease or who were on systemic immunosuppression. Peripheral blood for TCR sequencing was collected from all dose cohorts at baseline, on cycle 4 day 1, and on cycle 7 day 1. Samples were obtained from an open-label, multicenter, first-in-human phase I dose-escalation trial of ivuxolimab. Adults with locally advanced or metastatic head and neck squamous cell, hepatocellular, melanoma or renal cell carcinoma were enrolled in the trial. Before TCR sequencing, CD4+ T cells and CD8+ T cells were sorted from peripheral blood as separate populations. To sequence the TCRbeta CDR3 region, genomic DNA was isolated from the sorted cells. TCRbeta CDR3 regions were sequenced using the immunoSEQ Assay. TCRdb holds this immuneACCESS table with in-frame rearrangements only. Some clones are missing; in checked studies, unresolved V genes explain under half, and the rest has no known cause. The sample table lists fewer than 85,000 clones, 80% to 90% of them with a count of one. The ten largest clones add up to about 1.9% of the sample.

Inclusive of the bounding cysteine and phenylalanine, the CDR3 is 15 residues long. Kept here is only the CDR3 DNA, which spans 45 bases and is read in frame from base 1. Trimming costs V 7 bases and J 3 bases, and their ends lie 19 bases apart. Per the germline V gene, SGHAT is the CDR1 and FQNNGV is the CDR2. The sample consisted of CD4+ or CD8+ T cells sorted from blood, taken in a trial of the OX40 agonist ivuxolimab. Recombination connected TRBV11-2 to TRBJ2-7; TRBD1 might be the D gene, on 6 matching bases. This sequence originates from an adult with an advanced solid tumor such as melanoma, head and neck, liver or kidney cancer. The CDR3 in this case is CASTQGGLALYEQYF. Read as DNA, the sequence is TGTGCCAGCACCCAAGGGGGTCTAGCCCTCTACGAGCAGTACTTC.